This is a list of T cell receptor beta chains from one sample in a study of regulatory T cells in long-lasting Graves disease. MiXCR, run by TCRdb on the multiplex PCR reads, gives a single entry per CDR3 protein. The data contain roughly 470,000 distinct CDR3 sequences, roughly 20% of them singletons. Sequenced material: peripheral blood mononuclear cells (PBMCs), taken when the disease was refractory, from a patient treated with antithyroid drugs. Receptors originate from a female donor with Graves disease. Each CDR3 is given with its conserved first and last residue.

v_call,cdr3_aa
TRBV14,CASSQGTSGRYQETQYF
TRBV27,CASSWTYNSPLHF
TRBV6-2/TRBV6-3,CASSEGRGPGPRGTQYF
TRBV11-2,CASSRGQTTNEKLFF
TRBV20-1,CSASDSEQYF
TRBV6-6,CASSYSSGQGASNGYTF
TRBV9,CASSPSVGEQYF
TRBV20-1,CSAPTGTSGTYEQYF
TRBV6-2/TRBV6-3,CASSYSGGDPYEQYF
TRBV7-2,CASSLAQGPNEKLFF
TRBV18,CASSRRTDPYEQYF
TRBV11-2,CASSLAIGPQETQYF
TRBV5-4,CASSPLAGHNTGELFF
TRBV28,CASSSTGTGGGNTGELFF
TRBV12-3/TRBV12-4,CASSYGGTSTDTQYF
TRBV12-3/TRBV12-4,CASSLMVVQGAGELFF
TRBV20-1,CSARFPLGTGGRETQYF
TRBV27,CASSPSMGEVTYEQYF
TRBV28,CASSPPQGANNSPLHF
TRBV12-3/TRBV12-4,CASNLNQRETSYEQYF
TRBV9,CASSVEAGTGPSYEQYF
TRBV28,CASSLPRTGGDYGYTF
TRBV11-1,CASSPGRGGPHAGELFF
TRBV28,CASSLLGANYGYTF
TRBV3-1,CASRGQGATAFF
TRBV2,CASIWTSGGYNEQFF
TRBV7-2,CASGYGGRLYEQYF
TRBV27,CASSLTGARGETQYF
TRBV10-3,CAISERATTYEQYF
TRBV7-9,CASSPRQGAYTEAFF
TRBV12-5,CASGLSRGAGEATDTQYF
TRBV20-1,CSAIKLAGQETQYF
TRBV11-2,CASSLRQGSDTQYF
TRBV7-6,CASSLGPSGYTGELFF
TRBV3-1,CASRLATENYGYTF
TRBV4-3,CASSQYRGTYEQYF
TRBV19,CASSTMGRNYGYTF
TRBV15,CATSRDRLAGAIAGELFF
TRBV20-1,CSALSSYEQYF
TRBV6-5,CASSYQETGKIGELFF
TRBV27,CASSGTGITEAFF
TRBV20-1,CSARDWGGSGETQYF
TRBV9,CASSEGDGTYEQYF
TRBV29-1,CSVRDRGTEAFF
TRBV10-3,CAIRRKGDANTEAFF
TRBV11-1,CASSLSVAMDYTF
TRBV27,CASKPQGLNQPQHF
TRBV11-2,CASSTRTGILSYGYTF
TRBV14,CASSQAQGWGYTF
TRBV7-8,CASSARTSGSYEQYF
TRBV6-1,CASSPPGTVNTEAFF
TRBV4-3,CASSQDMRGGRGIQYF
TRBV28,CASSYEGTQYF